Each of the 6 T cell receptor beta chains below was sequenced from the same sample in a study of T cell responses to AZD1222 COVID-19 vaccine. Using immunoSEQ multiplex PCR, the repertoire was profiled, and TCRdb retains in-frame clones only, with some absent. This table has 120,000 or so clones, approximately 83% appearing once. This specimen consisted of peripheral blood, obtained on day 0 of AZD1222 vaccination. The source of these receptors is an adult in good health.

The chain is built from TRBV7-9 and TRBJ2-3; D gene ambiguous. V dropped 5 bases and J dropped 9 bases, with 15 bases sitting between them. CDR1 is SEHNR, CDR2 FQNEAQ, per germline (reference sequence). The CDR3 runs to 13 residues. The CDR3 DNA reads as TGTGCCAGCAGCACCCTGCCGGGTGGGACGCAGTATTTT. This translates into CASSTLPGGTQYF.

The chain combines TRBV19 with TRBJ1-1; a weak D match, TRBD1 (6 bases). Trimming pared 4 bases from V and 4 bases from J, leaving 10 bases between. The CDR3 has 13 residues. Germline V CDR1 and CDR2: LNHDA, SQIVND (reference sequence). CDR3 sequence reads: CASSTTGITEAFF. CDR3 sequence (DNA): TGTGCCAGTAGTACTACAGGGATCACTGAAGCTTTCTTT. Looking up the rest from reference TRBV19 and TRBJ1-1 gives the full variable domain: DGGITQSPKYLFRKEGQNVTLSCEQNLNHDAMYWYRQDPGQGLRLIYYSQIVNDFQKGDIAEGYSVSREKKESFPLTVTSAQKNPTAFYLCASSTTGITEAFFGQGTRLTVV.

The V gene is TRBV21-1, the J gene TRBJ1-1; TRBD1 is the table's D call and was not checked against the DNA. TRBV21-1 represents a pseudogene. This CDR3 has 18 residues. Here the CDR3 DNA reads TGTGCCAGCAGCGTTCGACAGGTTAAAAAAGCCCCGAACACTGAAGCTTTCTTT. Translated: CASSVRQVKKAPNTEAFF.

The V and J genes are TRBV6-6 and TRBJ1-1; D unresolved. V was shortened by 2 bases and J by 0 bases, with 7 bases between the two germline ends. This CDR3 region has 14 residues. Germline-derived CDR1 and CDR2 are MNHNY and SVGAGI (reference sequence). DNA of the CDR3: TGTGCCAGCAGTTACGGTCAATTGAACACTGAAGCTTTCTTT. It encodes CASSYGQLNTEAFF.

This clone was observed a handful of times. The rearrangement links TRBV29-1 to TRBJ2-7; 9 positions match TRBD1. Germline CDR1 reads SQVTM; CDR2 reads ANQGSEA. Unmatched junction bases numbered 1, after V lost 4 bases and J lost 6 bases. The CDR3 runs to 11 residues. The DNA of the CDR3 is TGCAGCGTTGGACAGGGGGTCGAGCAGTACTTC. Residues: CSVGQGVEQYF.

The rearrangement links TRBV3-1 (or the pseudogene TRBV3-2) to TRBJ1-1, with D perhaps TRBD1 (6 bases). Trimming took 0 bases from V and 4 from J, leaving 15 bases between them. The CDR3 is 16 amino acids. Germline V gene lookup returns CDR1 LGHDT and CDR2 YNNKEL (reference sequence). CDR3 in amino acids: CASSQEVRGGSTEAFF. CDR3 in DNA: TGTGCCAGCAGCCAAGAAGTGCGGGGGGGCTCCACTGAAGCTTTCTTT.